This T cell receptor (beta chain) is from a study of human CD4 T cells and Enterobacteriaceae. Study findings and constraints: Ex vivo reactivity came only from nucleotide matches to CFSE-low cultures.

V was cut by 1 base and J by 1 base, with 10 bases left in between. The CDR3 contains 15 residues. Germline V gene data show CDR1 as SEHNR and CDR2 as FQNEAQ (reference sequence). Method: immunoSEQ multiplex PCR; TCRdb's copy keeps in-frame clones and lacks some. The profile covers 25,000 to 30,000 clones, with approximately 80% appearing a single time and 0.9% to 1% taken by the ten largest. Sorting took every CD4+ cell except CD45RA+CCR7+CD95- naive cells, reaching over 95% purity. Sorted cells lacked CD8+, CD14+, CD16+, CD56+, CD19+ and CD25-bright cells. About this clone: What it binds is unknown.

Sequenced sample: memory CD4+ T cells from blood. V is TRBV7-9 and J is TRBJ1-2, with D tentatively TRBD1 (5 bases). The source of this sequence is a human donor in good health. Here the CDR3 reads CASSLVGQGNYGYTF. The DNA of the CDR3 is TGTGCCAGCAGCTTAGTAGGTCAGGGTAACTATGGCTACACCTTC.